This T cell receptor (beta chain) was captured in a study of T cell responses to AZD1222 COVID-19 vaccine. The data were produced by immunoSEQ multiplex PCR, yet TCRdb's version contains in-frame clones alone and is incomplete. The sample includes 60,000 to 80,000 clones, less than 90% of them seen just once. The CDR3 runs 13 residues. V shed 4 bases and J shed 6 bases, with 12 bases lying between them. Germline CDR1 reads MNHEY; CDR2 reads SMNVEV (reference sequence). The sequences come from peripheral blood, collected on day 0 of AZD1222 vaccination. This TCR was sampled from an adult in good health. The J gene is TRBJ1-2, the V gene TRBV27; D possibly corresponds to TRBD1 (5 bases). For the CDR3, the DNA is TGTGCCAGCAGTTGGATTGGGGGGGATGGCTACACCTTC. It codes for CASSWIGGDGYTF.